This T cell receptor (beta chain) was recorded in a study of CD8 T cells in ankylosing spondylitis. Study-level findings and limits: Some of the motif variants had earlier been found in reactive arthritis patients' fluid and blood.

Quantitative molecular-barcoded 5'-RACE generated the TCR beta libraries. MiXCR was run by TCRdb on the 5' RACE reads, yielding one entry per CDR3 protein. The data hold around 25,000 distinct CDR3 sequences, with 10% to 15% observed a single time. The CDR3 is made up of 13 amino acids. Germline loops: CDR1 LGHNA, CDR2 YSLEER. V was clipped by 3 bases and J by 10 bases, with 13 bases between them. This clonotype was picked up many times. As yet, its antigen is unknown. The chain has TRBV4-3 and TRBJ2-1, with D perhaps TRBD2 (5 bases). Sequenced: blood. This receptor was identified in a male donor with ankylosing spondylitis or in good health (not recorded which). The CDR3 sequence is CASSQATIGEQFF. The DNA for the CDR3 is TGCGCCAGCAGCCAGGCGACTATTGGGGAGCAGTTCTTC.